The clone carrying this TCR beta chain has a single count. Antigen unknown. This sample is part of a study of follicular helper T cells after annual influenza vaccination. Notes on the study in general: ICOS+CD38+ cTfh clonality change tracked circulating plasmablast frequency change.

Profiling relied on immunoSEQ multiplex PCR, and the TCRdb table lists in-frame clones only, not all of them. The sample consists of about 1,500 clones, roughly 60% of them appearing once. V lost 1 base and J 16 bases, leaving 20 bases between the germline ends. The germline V gene encodes CDR1 ENHRY and CDR2 SYGVKD. This CDR3 spans 14 amino acids. Documented time point: 2015-2016 season, 7 days after influenza vaccination. ICOS+CD38+ and ICOS-CD38- fractions were sorted from non-naive CD4+CXCR5+PD-1+ cells. Sequenced material: CXCR5+ CD38+ circulating T follicular helper cells from blood, taken 7 days after influenza vaccination. Regarding subset: circulating Tfh, non-naive CD4+CXCR5+PD-1+ (ICOS+CD38+ or ICOS-CD38-). The TCR sequence derives from an adult who received the influenza vaccine. This chain uses TRBV10-3 with TRBJ1-3; perhaps TRBD1 as D (5 bases). CDR3 in DNA: TGTGCCATCAGTGAGTTGGGACGGAGCGAGAAGGCGTATTTT. It is translated as CAISELGRSEKAYF.